A selection of T cell receptor beta chains follows, all from one sample in a study of vaccination and CD4 T cells after COVID-19. These receptors' antigens are unknown. TCRdb independently ran MiXCR on the PCR reads; one entry per CDR3 protein. The sample records roughly 18,000 distinct CDR3 sequences, 56% being singletons. Material for sequencing was CD4+ T cells from blood, cultured in vitro. The receptors originated from a human donor who had recovered from COVID-19. Both conserved end residues are part of each CDR3. D genes are given only for firm matches. Size values are once, few and many counts, or a class for expanded clones, and some rows have none.

NA	TRBV6-5	TRBD2	TRBJ2-5	TGTGCCAGCAGTTACCCGGGCGGGGGGGAGACCCAGTACTTC	CASSYPGGGETQYF
few	TRBV6-4	NA	TRBJ2-3	TGTGCCAGTGCCGGGACGGAGGGGGATACGCAGTATTTT	CASAGTEGDTQYF
NA	TRBV6-2/TRBV6-3	NA	TRBJ1-1	TGTGCCAGCAGTTACGATCCCGGGGGGACTGAAGCTTTCTTT	CASSYDPGGTEAFF
NA	TRBV7-9	TRBD1	TRBJ2-7	TGTGCCAGCAGCTTGCATAACTTGGGACAGGGCAACGAGCAGTACTTC	CASSLHNLGQGNEQYF
once	TRBV4-3	NA	TRBJ2-7	TGCGCCAGCAGCCAAGGAGATGGGGGGCGATACGAGCAGTACTTC	CASSQGDGGRYEQYF
NA	TRBV11-2	NA	TRBJ2-2	TGTGCCAGCAGCTTTCAGCGGACCCACACCGGGGAGCTGTTTTTT	CASSFQRTHTGELFF
NA	TRBV20-1	NA	TRBJ2-1	TGCAGTGCTAGAGCCTGGCGATTCTACAATGAGCAGTTCTTC	CSARAWRFYNEQFF
NA	TRBV10-3	NA	TRBJ2-2	TGTGCCATCAGTGTGGAGGGGTCTGAGGGCGGGGAGCTGTTTTTT	CAISVEGSEGGELFF
NA	TRBV4-1	TRBD1	TRBJ1-2	TGCGCCAGCAGCCACCCGGACAGGGAAACCTATGGCTTCACCTTC	CASSHPDRETYGFTF
NA	TRBV6-5	NA	TRBJ2-7	TGTGCCAGCACCTACTCCGGGCAGTTCTACGAGCAGTACTTC	CASTYSGQFYEQYF
few	TRBV7-8	NA	TRBJ2-1	TGTGCCAGCAGCTTAGATCTCCAAAGCCTCTCCTACAATGAGCAGTTCTTC	CASSLDLQSLSYNEQFF
NA	TRBV20-1	NA	TRBJ2-3	TGCAGTGCTAGAGATACGGGCACAGATACGCAGTATTTT	CSARDTGTDTQYF
few	TRBV10-3	TRBD1	TRBJ1-5	TGTGCCATCAGAGGGGGGACAGGGGTTAATCAGCCCCAGCATTTT	CAIRGGTGVNQPQHF
NA	TRBV5-4	NA	TRBJ1-2	TGTGCCAGCAGCCCCCGGGACTACTCCTATGGCTACACCTTC	CASSPRDYSYGYTF
NA	TRBV12-3/TRBV12-4	TRBD2	TRBJ2-7	TGTGCCAGCAGTCCCACAGGTGGACTAGCGGGAAGCTCCTACGAGCAGTACTTC	CASSPTGGLAGSSYEQYF
NA	TRBV6-2/TRBV6-3	NA	TRBJ1-2	TGTGCCAGCAGGGACAGCTACTATGGCTACACCTTC	CASRDSYYGYTF
NA	TRBV20-1	NA	TRBJ1-3	TGCAGTGCTCGTAGACCCCAGGGCCGTCGACCTTTCTCTGGAAACACCATATATTTT	CSARRPQGRRPFSGNTIYF
NA	TRBV10-3	TRBD1	TRBJ1-1	TGTGCCATCAGTGAGGGGACAGGGCTAGTTAAAGCTTTCTTT	CAISEGTGLVKAFF
NA	TRBV12-3/TRBV12-4	NA	TRBJ2-7	TGTGCCAGCAGTTCTAACAGACAGAACGAGCAGTACTTC	CASSSNRQNEQYF
NA	TRBV4-1	NA	TRBJ2-5	TGCGCCAGCGCCCGACTGGTTAGTCAAGAGACCCAGTACTTC	CASARLVSQETQYF
NA	TRBV24-1	TRBD2	TRBJ2-1	TGTGCCACCAGTGATTTGCGGCCGGGACTAGCGGGTTACAATGAGCAGTTCTTC	CATSDLRPGLAGYNEQFF
NA	TRBV30	TRBD1	TRBJ1-4	TGTGCCTGGGCGACAGGGAGGCATGAAAAACTGTTTTTT	CAWATGRHEKLFF
NA	TRBV14	NA	TRBJ2-3	TGTGCCAGCAGCCGCGGCCTGGGGCACACAGATACGCAGTATTTT	CASSRGLGHTDTQYF
NA	TRBV6-1	TRBD1	TRBJ2-7	TGTGCCAGCAGAAAAACAGGGGGCCTCTCCTACGAGCAGTACTTC	CASRKTGGLSYEQYF
NA	TRBV27	TRBD1	TRBJ1-4	TGTGCCAGCAGTTTACAGGGGGCCGTGACTGAAAAACTGTTTTTT	CASSLQGAVTEKLFF
NA	TRBV27	TRBD2	TRBJ2-5	TGTGCCAGCAGTTACAACGGGAGGGAGGAGACCCAGTACTTC	CASSYNGREETQYF
NA	TRBV21-1	NA	TRBJ2-7	TGTGCCAGCAGCAAAGACCGCCCGGGACTAGATTACCACGAGCAGTACTTC	CASSKDRPGLDYHEQYF
few	TRBV12-3/TRBV12-4	TRBD2	TRBJ2-2	TGTGCCAGCAGCCGGACTAGCCCCGGGGAGCTGTTTTTT	CASSRTSPGELFF
NA	TRBV6-1	TRBD1	TRBJ1-1	TGTGCCAGCAGCCATGGGGAGGGGACAGGGAACACTGAAGCTTTCTTT	CASSHGEGTGNTEAFF
few	TRBV20-1	TRBD1	TRBJ1-2	TGCAGTGCTAGAGACACGAGGGGGCTCCCTTATGGCTACACCTTC	CSARDTRGLPYGYTF
NA	TRBV9	TRBD1	TRBJ1-2	TGTGCCAGCAGCGCCTCCCCAGGGACAGAGTATGGCTACACCTTC	CASSASPGTEYGYTF
NA	TRBV24-1	TRBD2	TRBJ2-3	TGTGCCACCAGTGATCGGACTAGCTTTCAAGATACGCAGTATTTT	CATSDRTSFQDTQYF
NA	TRBV6-5	TRBD2	TRBJ2-7	TGTGCCAGCAGTTTTAGCGGGGGTAGCTCCTACGAGCAGTACTTC	CASSFSGGSSYEQYF
NA	TRBV29-1	TRBD1	TRBJ1-2	TGCAGCGTACTCATCCGGGACAGGGGGCGTAAGGCGCATGGCTACACCTTC	CSVLIRDRGRKAHGYTF